One sample yielded the 26 T cell receptor beta chains listed below, sequenced in a study of naive and memory T cell subsets. Their target antigens are unknown. Two oligonucleotides, mixed equimolar, formed the beta constant-region primer covering TRBC1 and TRBC2. Ligated cDNA was amplified by four rounds of PCR with nested alpha and beta constant-region primers and SP2. TCRdb processed the UMI-ligation and nested PCR reads anew with MiXCR; each CDR3 protein has one entry. The sample yields 150,000 or so distinct CDR3 sequences, approximately 24% seen once. Points from the study as a whole: A few larger clonotypes appeared in naive repertoires, especially CD8, possibly memory cells re-expressing CD45RA.

The specimen was naive CD4+ T cells from blood. The receptors stem from a human donor in good health.

This clonotype was detected a few times. The chain recombines TRBV9 with TRBJ2-6, with D hard to call. The CDR3 contains 13 residues. CDR1 and CDR2 (germline): SGDLS, YYNGEE. V was pared by 0 bases and J by 2 bases, with 0 bases between. The DNA of the CDR3 is TGTGCCAGCAGCGTAGCTGGGGCCAACGTCCTGACTTTC. It codes for CASSVAGANVLTF.

This clonotype turned up a few times. This chain connects TRBV5-1 to TRBJ1-2; D gene unclear. The CDR3 contains 13 residues. V was shortened by 0 bases and J by 6 bases, with 9 bases between the two germline ends. Per the germline V gene, CDR1 is SGHRS and CDR2 is YFSETQ. CDR3 region: CASSLGHMDGYTF. The CDR3 nucleotides read TGCGCCAGCAGCTTGGGGCATATGGATGGCTACACCTTC.

This clonotype was observed at least ten times. The chain uses TRBV6-5 and TRBJ2-3, with 8 bases that match TRBD1. V was clipped by 6 bases and J by 4 bases; unmatched bases: 12. CDR1 is MNHEY and CDR2 is SVGAGI in the germline V gene. The CDR3 is 16 amino acids. CDR3 coding DNA: TGTGCCAGCAGCATGGACAGGGCCCGGATAGCAGATACGCAGTATTTT. This encodes CASSMDRARIADTQYF.

The CDR3 DNA follows: TGTGCCAGCTATCCTCCGGGACTAGGCGACAATGAGCAGTTCTTC. This encodes CASYPPGLGDNEQFF. V is TRBV2 and J is TRBJ2-1; 8 bases line up with TRBD2. The V segment lost 8 bases and the J segment 5 bases; nucleotides outside the gene matches: 11. Germline CDR1 SNHLY, CDR2 FYNNEI. This CDR3 spans 15 amino acids.

This clonotype showed up many times. The chain is built from TRBV10-3 and TRBJ1-2; D is ambiguous. This CDR3 has 18 residues. V lost 3 bases and J 1 base, leaving 21 bases between the germline ends. Germline CDR1 reads ENHRY; CDR2 reads SYGVKD. CDR3 loop: CAISDPDGLPVRNYGYTF. The CDR3 region has the DNA TGTGCCATCAGTGACCCTGACGGCTTGCCAGTCCGTAACTATGGCTACACCTTC.

This clonotype was picked up a small number of times. The chain has TRBV7-2 and TRBJ2-3; D tentatively reads TRBD1 or TRBD2 (5 bases each). Germline V gene data show CDR1 as SGHTA and CDR2 as FQGNSA. The CDR3 loop spans 15 amino acids. Trimming pared 5 bases from V and 1 base from J, leaving 13 bases between. The CDR3 spells CASSPRLGGTDTQYF. The CDR3 nucleotides are TGTGCCAGCAGCCCAAGACTGGGGGGCACAGATACGCAGTATTTT.

This clonotype appeared many times. The chain uses TRBV15 and TRBJ2-1; D gene ambiguous. The V and J ends lost 5 bases and 12 bases respectively, with 14 bases between them. CDR1 and CDR2 from the germline V gene are LNHNV and YYDKDF (reference sequence). This CDR3 is built from 12 residues. The CDR3 bases are TGTGCCACCAGCTCCCTAGGTTCAGGGCAGTTCTTC. Its translation is CATSSLGSGQFF.

This clonotype was observed a few times. V is TRBV12-3 or TRBV12-4 and J is TRBJ1-1; no clear D gene. This CDR3 has 14 amino acids. The V end was cut by 8 bases, the J end by 5 bases, with 18 bases between. CDR3 DNA: TGTGCCAGCCGAGGGCGGGGTCATAGAACTGAAGCTTTCTTT. Its protein is CASRGRGHRTEAFF.

This clonotype was seen ten or more times. The chain recombines TRBV10-3 with TRBJ2-5; tentatively, D is TRBD2 (6 bases). The germline V gene has CDR1 ENHRY and CDR2 SYGVKD. V gave up 6 bases and J gave up 7 bases, with 15 bases separating them. CDR3 length: 13 residues. The CDR3 protein is CAIRSQEGGTQYF. CDR3 nucleotides: TGTGCCATCAGGAGTCAGGAGGGAGGGACCCAGTACTTC.

This clonotype was seen a handful of times. The chain is built from TRBV5-6 and TRBJ2-3; a weak D match, TRBD2 (5 bases). The V and J ends lost 1 base and 13 bases respectively, with 13 bases between them. The CDR3 is made up of 12 amino acids. The germline gives CDR1 SGHDT, CDR2 YYEEEE. The CDR3 reads CASSLSSSREYF. CDR3 DNA: TGTGCCAGCAGCTTGAGCTCTTCGAGGGAGTATTTT.

This clonotype was detected a few times. The chain employs TRBV2 and TRBJ1-1; D not certain. Between the trimmed V and J ends, which lost 6 bases and 5 bases, there was a span of 16 bases. This CDR3 spans 14 amino acids. Germline loops: CDR1 SNHLY, CDR2 FYNNEI. CDR3 coding DNA: TGTGCCAGCAGACCCACCCTCGGAGGTACTGAAGCTTTCTTT. Its translation: CASRPTLGGTEAFF.

The chain has TRBV21-1 and TRBJ2-7; the DNA was not used to check the table's D call, TRBD2. TRBV21-1 is a pseudogene segment. The CDR3 length is 15 residues. CDR3 in DNA: TGTGCCAGCAGCAAATCAGGGCGCTCTCCCTCCGAGCAGTACTTC. The encoded protein is CASSKSGRSPSEQYF.

This chain joins TRBV7-9 and TRBJ2-1; 9 positions agree with TRBD2. CDR1 and CDR2 from the germline V gene are SEHNR and FQNEAQ (reference sequence). This CDR3 has 16 residues. The trim removed 5 bases at V and 4 bases at J, leaving 9 bases unmatched. CDR3 sequence (DNA): TGTGCCAGCAGCCCAACTAGCGGGCCTACTTACAATGAGCAGTTCTTC. It yields the protein CASSPTSGPTYNEQFF. Full variable domain (rest looked up from reference TRBV7-9 and TRBJ2-1): DTGVSQNPRHKITKRGQNVTFRCDPISEHNRLYWYRQTLGQGPEFLTYFQNEAQLEKSRLLSDRFSAERPKGSFSTLEIQRTEQGDSAMYLCASSPTSGPTYNEQFFGPGTRLTVL.

The rearrangement uses TRBV3-1 and TRBJ2-5; a weak D match, TRBD2 (6 bases). The CDR3 extends over 16 amino acids. Germline assignment: CDR1 LGHDT and CDR2 YNNKEL (reference sequence). Trimming took off 4 bases at V and 3 bases at J, with 18 bases between the two ends. This CDR3 is CASSPRDAGREETQYF. The CDR3 DNA follows: TGTGCCAGCAGCCCCCGAGACGCCGGGAGAGAAGAGACCCAGTACTTC.

The chain is built from TRBV5-1 and TRBJ2-7; 8 bases agree with TRBD1. V shed 1 base and J 7 bases; nucleotides not matched to a gene: 7. Germline V gene data show CDR1 as SGHRS and CDR2 as YFSETQ. The CDR3 is made up of 14 amino acids. Written as DNA, the CDR3 is TGCGCCAGCAGCTTGACACGACAGGGGTCGGAGCAGTACTTC. It specifies CASSLTRQGSEQYF.

There are many counts of this clonotype. This chain connects TRBV7-8 to TRBJ2-7; D is unclear. With 5 bases removed from V and 4 bases from J, the gap between germline ends came to 6 bases. From germline, CDR1 is SGHVS and CDR2 FQNEAQ. CDR3 length equals 11 residues. CDR3 protein: CASSPLYEQYF. CDR3 nucleotide sequence: TGTGCCAGCAGCCCGCTTTACGAGCAGTACTTC.

The genes are TRBV24-1 and TRBJ1-5; D is unresolved. This CDR3 region has 15 residues. Deletions cut 4 bases from V and 6 bases from J, with 15 bases between. Germline V CDR1 and CDR2: KGHDR, SFDVKD. DNA of the CDR3: TGTGCCACCAGTGACGGGAGAGGGAACAGTCAGCCCCAGCATTTT. It encodes CATSDGRGNSQPQHF.

In its sample, this clonotype was seen a few times. The CDR3 spells CASGLKSGYTF. As DNA, the CDR3 is TGTGCTAGTGGTTTGAAGTCTGGCTACACCTTC. The V gene is TRBV12-5, the J gene TRBJ1-2, with D unclear. Germline assignment: CDR1 LGHNT and CDR2 FRNRAP. Trimming cost V 2 bases and J 7 bases, with 5 bases left between them. This CDR3 is built from 11 residues.

Only a few counts were recorded for this clonotype. V gene TRBV5-1 combines with J gene TRBJ1-4, with D unresolved. V was trimmed by 0 bases and J by 0 bases, leaving 9 bases between them. The germline gives CDR1 SGHRS, CDR2 YFSETQ. The CDR3 has 16 amino acids. In DNA, the CDR3 is TGCGCCAGCAGCTTGGGAATGGTTGCAACTAATGAAAAACTGTTTTTT. This codes for CASSLGMVATNEKLFF.

This sequence joins TRBV29-1 and TRBJ2-2; D gene uncertain. The CDR3 consists of 14 residues. V lost 4 bases, J lost 0 bases, and 9 bases lay in between. Germline CDR1 and CDR2: SQVTM and ANQGSEA. CDR3 nucleotide sequence: TGCAGCGTTGTAGGCATATCGAACACCGGGGAGCTGTTTTTT. Translation gives CSVVGISNTGELFF.

J is TRBJ2-3 and V is TRBV7-3; TRBD2 aligns across 8 bases. The CDR3 consists of 17 residues. The junction had 11 bases not matched to a gene; V was cut back by 4 bases and J by 2 bases. In germline, CDR1 is SGHTA, CDR2 FQGTGA. The CDR3 loop is CASSSSSWRGVTDTQYF. The CDR3 nucleotides read TGTGCCAGCAGCTCATCCTCCTGGCGGGGGGTCACAGATACGCAGTATTTT.

This clonotype was observed a handful of times. As DNA, the CDR3 is TGCGCCAGCAGCCAGCAGGGGGTTTTAAGTGGAGAGACCCAGTACTTC. Its translation is CASSQQGVLSGETQYF. V usage is TRBV5-1 and J usage is TRBJ2-5, with 7 positions matching TRBD1. Unmatched junction bases numbered 13, after V lost 4 bases and J lost 4 bases. CDR3 length equals 16 residues. CDR1 and CDR2 from the germline V gene are SGHRS and YFSETQ.

This clonotype was seen more than once but under ten times. The V gene is TRBV4-3, the J gene TRBJ2-3; D is possibly TRBD1 or TRBD2 (5 bases each). V dropped 1 base and J dropped 0 bases, with 11 bases sitting between them. CDR3 length: 16 residues. The germline V gene encodes CDR1 LGHNA and CDR2 YSLEER. The CDR3 bases are TGCGCCAGCAGCCAAGCCGTGAGGGGTAGCACAGATACGCAGTATTTT. Protein product: CASSQAVRGSTDTQYF.

The V call is TRBV5-4, the J call TRBJ1-2, with D tentatively TRBD1 (5 bases). This CDR3 region has 15 residues. The V end lost 2 bases, the J end lost 4 bases, and 15 bases lay between the germline ends. Germline values: CDR1 SGHNT, CDR2 YYREEE (reference sequence). Here the CDR3 reads CASSLGPVGPYGYTF. CDR3 bases: TGTGCCAGCAGCTTAGGTCCCGTGGGGCCCTATGGCTACACCTTC.

V and J are TRBV6-1 and TRBJ2-4; D uncertain. Trimming stripped 1 base from V and 5 bases from J, with 3 bases between. This CDR3 comprises 12 residues. Germline CDR1 reads MNHNS; CDR2 reads SASEGT. In nucleotides, the CDR3 is TGTGCCAGCAGTGAAGGTCAAAACATTCAGTACTTC. It encodes CASSEGQNIQYF.

This clonotype showed up just a few times. CDR3 DNA: TGTGCCAGCAGCCCCTATCCACATGATACTGAAGCTTTCTTT. Translated, it gives CASSPYPHDTEAFF. The chain uses TRBV7-2 and TRBJ1-1; D is ambiguous. Per germline, CDR1 SGHTA and CDR2 FQGNSA. The V end lost 5 bases, the J end lost 5 bases, and 15 bases lay between the germline ends. CDR3 size: 14 residues. Based on the CDR3 plus reference TRBV7-2 and TRBJ1-1, the full variable domain is GAGVSQSPSNKVTEKGKDVELRCDPISGHTALYWYRQSLGQGLEFLIYFQGNSAPDKSGLPSDRFSAERTGGSVSTLTIQRTQQEDSAVYLCASSPYPHDTEAFFGQGTRLTVV.